These T cell receptor beta chains were read from a single sample in a study of blood T cell repertoires in COVID-19. Libraries were prepared by immunoSEQ multiplex PCR; TCRdb keeps only in-frame clonotypes and omits some of them. The table has 200,000 to 250,000 clones, almost 85% seen once. The sequencing sample was made of peripheral blood. The receptors shown here come from a man in his fifties with COVID-19, enrolled during active disease. The CDR3 runs from the conserved cysteine through the conserved F or W. The D gene is left open where the match is weak. Where a row states a size, it is once, few, many or the class of an expanded clone; other rows omit it.

D gene	clone size	V gene	J gene	CDR3 protein	CDR3 DNA
NA	NA	TRBV5-5	TRBJ2-7	CASSLEGNWYEQYF	TGTGCCAGCAGCTTGGAGGGGAATTGGTACGAGCAGTACTTC
TRBD1	few	TRBV5-1	TRBJ2-5	CASSHGQGETQYF	TGCGCCAGCAGCCATGGACAGGGAGAGACCCAGTACTTC
TRBD2	NA	TRBV12-3/TRBV12-4	TRBJ2-1	CASETGLRNEQFF	TGTGCCAGCGAAACGGGACTACGAAATGAGCAGTTCTTC
NA	many	TRBV7-9	TRBJ1-1	CASSLEFMNTEAFF	TGTGCCAGCAGCTTAGAATTCATGAACACTGAAGCTTTCTTT
NA	few	TRBV7-3	TRBJ1-2	CASSLNREGYGYTF	TGTGCCAGCAGCTTAAACAGGGAAGGCTATGGCTACACCTTC
TRBD1	once	TRBV9	TRBJ1-3	CASSIQGAAGNTIYF	TGTGCCAGCAGCATTCAGGGGGCAGCTGGAAACACCATATATTTT
TRBD1	NA	TRBV6-6	TRBJ1-1	CASTKDRAAFF	TGTGCCAGCACCAAGGACAGGGCAGCTTTCTTT
TRBD1	NA	TRBV2	TRBJ1-2	CASRQNRGDNYGYTF	TGTGCCAGCAGACAAAACAGGGGGGATAACTATGGCTACACCTTC
NA	NA	TRBV20-1	TRBJ2-1	CSASRGGIYNEQFF	TGCAGTGCTAGTAGGGGGGGGATATACAATGAGCAGTTCTTC
TRBD1	NA	TRBV28	TRBJ2-5	CASSFRDRQETQYF	TGTGCCAGCAGTTTCCGGGACAGACAAGAGACCCAGTACTTC
NA	NA	TRBV10-3	TRBJ1-1	CAMTGQLNTEAFF	TGTGCCATGACCGGACAGCTGAACACTGAAGCTTTCTTT
TRBD1	NA	TRBV4-2	TRBJ1-4	CASRRDREPNEKLFF	TGTGCCAGCAGACGGGACAGGGAACCCAATGAAAAACTGTTTTTT
TRBD1	NA	TRBV19	TRBJ2-2	CASRTRQGPNTGELFF	TGTGCCAGTAGGACAAGACAGGGTCCGAACACCGGGGAGCTGTTTTTT
TRBD1	NA	TRBV5-1	TRBJ2-3	CASSLRGPADTQYF	TGCGCCAGCAGCTTGAGGGGGCCAGCAGATACGCAGTATTTT
TRBD1	NA	TRBV5-4	TRBJ2-7	CASSQSTGSSYEQYF	TGTGCCAGCAGTCAATCGACAGGGAGCTCCTACGAGCAGTACTTC
TRBD1	NA	TRBV5-1	TRBJ2-3	CASSWDRDTSTDTQYF	TGCGCCAGCAGCTGGGACAGGGACACTAGCACAGATACGCAGTATTTT
TRBD2	NA	TRBV9	TRBJ2-2	CASSGDRGLAGVTGELFF	TGTGCCAGCAGCGGAGACCGTGGACTAGCGGGGGTTACCGGGGAGCTGTTTTTT
NA	NA	TRBV7-2	TRBJ1-5	CASSLGGAGNQPQHF	TGTGCCAGCAGCTTAGGAGGGGCGGGGAATCAGCCCCAGCATTTT
TRBD2	NA	TRBV3-1/TRBV3-2	TRBJ2-1	CASSQVVTSGGQYNEQFF	TGTGCCAGCAGCCAAGTTGTTACTTCGGGAGGTCAATACAATGAGCAGTTCTTC
NA	NA	TRBV27	TRBJ1-6	CASRLMWGGDSPLHF	TGTGCCAGCAGACTTATGTGGGGAGGGGATTCACCCCTCCACTTT
TRBD1	few	TRBV19	TRBJ2-5	CASRTHDRGAGETQYF	TGTGCCAGTAGGACCCACGACAGGGGCGCAGGAGAGACCCAGTACTTC
NA	NA	TRBV27	TRBJ1-5	CASSLSYGGGQPQHF	TGTGCCAGCAGTTTATCGTATGGGGGCGGACAGCCCCAGCATTTT
TRBD2	NA	TRBV19	TRBJ2-1	CASSNSGGVRNEQFF	TGTGCCAGTAGTAATAGCGGGGGGGTGAGGAATGAGCAGTTCTTC
TRBD1	NA	TRBV28	TRBJ1-5	CASSLGTGDYSNQPQHF	TGTGCCAGCAGCCTCGGGACAGGGGACTATAGCAATCAGCCCCAGCATTTT